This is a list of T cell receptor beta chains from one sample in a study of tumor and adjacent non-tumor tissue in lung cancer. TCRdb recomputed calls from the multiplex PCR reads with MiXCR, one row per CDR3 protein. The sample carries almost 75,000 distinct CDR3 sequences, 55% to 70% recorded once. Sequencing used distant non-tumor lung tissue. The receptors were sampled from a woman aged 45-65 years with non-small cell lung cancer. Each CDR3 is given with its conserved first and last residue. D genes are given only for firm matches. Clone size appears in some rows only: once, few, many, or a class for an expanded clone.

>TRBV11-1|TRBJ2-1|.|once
CASSLGCVLAYEQFF
TGTGCCAGCAGCTTAGGATGTGTGCTCGCGTATGAGCAGTTCTTC
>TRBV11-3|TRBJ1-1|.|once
CASSLDGETPGAFF
TGCGCCAGTAGCTTAGATGGTGAGACTCCTGGAGCTTTCTTT
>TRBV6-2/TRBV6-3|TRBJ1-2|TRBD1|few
CASRGQGQDGYTF
TGTGCCAGCCGCGGACAGGGGCAGGATGGCTACACCTTC
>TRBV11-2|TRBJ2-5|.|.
CTSSLDPQETQYF
TGTACCAGCAGCTTAGATCCTCAAGAGACCCAGTACTTC
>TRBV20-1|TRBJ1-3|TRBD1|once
CNARDPTGARNTIYF
TGTAATGCTAGAGATCCCACAGGGGCCAGAAACACCATATATTTT
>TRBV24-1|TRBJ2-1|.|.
CATAETLINEQFF
TGTGCCACCGCAGAGACTCTCATCAATGAGCAGTTCTTC
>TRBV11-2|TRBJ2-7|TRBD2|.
CASSRTNSGTYEQCF
TGTGCCAGCAGCCGCACAAATAGCGGGACTTACGAGCAGTGCTTC
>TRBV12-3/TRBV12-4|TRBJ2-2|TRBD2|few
CASSLYRSGASNTGELFF
TGTGCCAGCAGTTTATACCGTAGCGGGGCCTCGAACACCGGGGAGCTGTTTTTT
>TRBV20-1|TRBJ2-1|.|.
CSHSWRGPEQFF
TGCAGCCATAGCTGGAGAGGGCCTGAACAGTTCTTC
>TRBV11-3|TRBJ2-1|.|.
CASNLDGAGNEQFF
TGTGCCAGCAACTTAGATGGGGCGGGAAATGAGCAGTTCTTC
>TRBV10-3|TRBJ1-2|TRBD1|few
CAITEGQDYGYTF
TGTGCCATCACCGAGGGACAGGACTATGGCTACACCTTC
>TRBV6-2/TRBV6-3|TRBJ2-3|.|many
CASTHRRWGTDTQYF
TGTGCCAGCACCCACCGAAGGTGGGGCACAGATACGCAGTATTTT
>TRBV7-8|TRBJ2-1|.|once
CASSPGSRGRAFFNEQFF
TGTGCCAGCAGCCCCGGGTCTAGGGGGAGGGCCTTCTTTAATGAGCAGTTCTTC
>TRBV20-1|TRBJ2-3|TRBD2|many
CSARETSGGTDTQYF
TGCAGTGCTAGAGAGACTAGCGGGGGCACAGATACGCAGTATTTT
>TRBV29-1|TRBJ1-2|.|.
CSVEGQIRYGYTF
TGCAGCGTTGAAGGTCAGATCCGATATGGCTACACCTTC
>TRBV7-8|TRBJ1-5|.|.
CASCLGRDQPQHF
TGTGCCAGTTGCTTAGGGAGGGACCAGCCCCAGCATTTT
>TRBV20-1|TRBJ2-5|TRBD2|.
CNAYSSALAGQETQYF
TGCAATGCCTATAGTTCCGCGCTAGCGGGACAAGAGACCCAGTACTTC
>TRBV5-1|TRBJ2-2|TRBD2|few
CASSPGLSNTGELFF
TGCGCCAGCAGTCCGGGACTATCGAACACCGGGGAGCTGTTTTTT
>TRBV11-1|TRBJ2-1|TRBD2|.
CASSLVRAGEGNEQLF
TGTGCCAGCAGCTTAGTGAGGGCGGGGGAAGGAAATGAGCAGTTATTC
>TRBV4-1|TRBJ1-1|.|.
CACSQDQYRLNTDDFF
TGCGCCTGCAGCCAAGACCAGTACCGATTGAACACTGATGATTTCTTT
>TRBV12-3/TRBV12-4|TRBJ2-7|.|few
CASSFGPSYEQYF
TGTGCCAGCAGTTTCGGGCCTTCCTACGAGCAGTACTTC
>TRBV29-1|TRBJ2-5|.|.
CSVEVPRALWETQYF
TGCAGCGTTGAAGTCCCCCGGGCCCTCTGGGAGACTCAATACTTC
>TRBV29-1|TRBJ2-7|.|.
CSVLGGLRNDQYF
TGCAGCGTATTGGGCGGACTACGAAACGACCAGTACTTC
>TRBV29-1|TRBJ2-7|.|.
CSAITGPVYEQYF
TGCAGTGCCATAACGGGACCAGTCTACGAGCAGTATTTC
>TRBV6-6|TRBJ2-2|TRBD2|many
CASSSLAVNTGELFF
TGTGCCAGCAGTTCGCTAGCGGTTAACACCGGGGAGCTGTTTTTT
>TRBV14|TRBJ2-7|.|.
CASSQTGILYEQYF
TGTGCCAGCAGCCAAACGGGAATCCTCTACGAGCAGTACTTC
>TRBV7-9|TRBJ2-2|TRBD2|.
CASSPTGTSGEGANTGELFF
TGTGCCAGCAGCCCTACCGGGACTAGCGGAGAGGGGGCGAACACCGGGGAGCTGTTTTTT
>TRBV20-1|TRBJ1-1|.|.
CCARLGTGTEAFF
TGCTGTGCCCGTTTGGGCACAGGGACTGAAGCTTTCTTT
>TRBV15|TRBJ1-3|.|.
CATSRDGNTIYF
TGCGCCACCAGCAGAGACGGAAACACCATATATTTT
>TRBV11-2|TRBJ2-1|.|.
CASSFVEDAYNEQFF
TGTGCCAGCAGCTTCGTAGAGGACGCCTACAATGAACAGTTCTTC
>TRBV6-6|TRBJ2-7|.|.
CASSLREREQYF
TGTGCCAGCAGTTTACGGGAGCGCGAGCAGTACTTC
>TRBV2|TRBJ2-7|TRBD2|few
CASSVPRGSTHEQYF
TGTGCCAGCAGTGTACCCCGCGGGAGCACCCACGAGCAGTACTTC
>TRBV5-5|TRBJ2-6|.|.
CASSLLLSGANIQTF
TGTGCCAGCAGCCTGCTCCTCTCTGGGGCCAACATCCAGACTTTC
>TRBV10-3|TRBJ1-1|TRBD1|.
CAIRPGQGTEVFF
TGTGCCATCAGACCGGGACAGGGGACTGAAGTTTTCTTT
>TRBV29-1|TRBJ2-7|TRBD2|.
CSVGSAGVGYEQYF
TGCAGCGTTGGATCAGCGGGAGTCGGATATGAGCAGTACTTC
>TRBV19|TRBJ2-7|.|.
CASSSGSTQIYERYF
TGTGCCAGTAGTTCCGGGAGTACCCAAATCTACGAGCGGTACTTC
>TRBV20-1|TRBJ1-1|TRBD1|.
CSASTGRGTEALF
TGCAGCGCTTCGACAGGGAGGGGTACTGAAGCTCTCTTT
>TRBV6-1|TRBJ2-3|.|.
CVSRSGIDRSTDTQYF
TGTGTCAGCAGATCGGGGATAGACAGAAGCACAGATACGCAGTATTTT
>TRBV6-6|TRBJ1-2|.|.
CASSFIGAENDYTF
TGTGCCAGCAGTTTCATAGGGGCGGAGAATGACTACACCTTC
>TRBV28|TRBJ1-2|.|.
CASSPLGAIYGYTF
TGTGCCAGCAGTCCCCTGGGGGCAATCTATGGCTACACCTTC
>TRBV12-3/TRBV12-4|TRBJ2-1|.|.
CASLLGVGSSTRSSYNERFF
TGTGCCAGCCTCCTGGGAGTCGGTTCCTCGACTAGAAGCTCCTACAATGAGCGGTTCTTC
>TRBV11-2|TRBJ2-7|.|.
CTSSSGADRTYEQYF
TGTACCAGCAGCTCAGGGGCAGACCGGACCTACGAGCAGTACTTC
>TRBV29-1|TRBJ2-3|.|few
CSVGTGLTDTQYF
TGCAGCGTGGGAACAGGTTTGACAGATACGCAGTATTTT
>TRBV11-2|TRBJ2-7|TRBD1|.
CASSLTDRGSNQYF
TGTGCCAGCAGCTTAACGGACAGGGGGAGCAATCAGTACTTC
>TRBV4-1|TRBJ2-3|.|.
CASSQISGSIDTQYF
TGCGCCAGCAGCCAAATTAGTGGGAGCATAGATACGCAGTATTTT
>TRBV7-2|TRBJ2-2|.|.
CASSRSAEVADTGELFF
TGTGCCAGCAGCCGCTCGGCGGAGGTAGCGGACACCGGGGAGCTGTTTTTT
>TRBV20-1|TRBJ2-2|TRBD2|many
CSARGLAETAGELFF
TGCAGTGCTAGAGGGCTAGCGGAGACGGCCGGGGAGCTGTTTTTT
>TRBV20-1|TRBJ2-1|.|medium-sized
CSVFTLNEQFF
TGCAGTGTTTTCACCCTCAATGAGCAGTTCTTC
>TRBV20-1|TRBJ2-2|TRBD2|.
CSARTAGTSGELFF
TGCAGTGCTAGAACAGCGGGAACGAGCGGGGAGCTGTTTTTT
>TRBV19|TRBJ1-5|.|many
CASSWGTDSNQPQHF
TGTGCCAGTAGTTGGGGCACCGATAGCAATCAGCCCCAGCATTTT
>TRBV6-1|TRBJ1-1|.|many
CASSEVGRGTEAFF
TGTGCCAGCAGTGAAGTTGGAAGGGGCACTGAAGCTTTCTTT
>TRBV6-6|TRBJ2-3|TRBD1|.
CASSYQGTDRQYF
TGTGCCAGCAGTTACCAGGGGACAGATAGGCAGTACTTT
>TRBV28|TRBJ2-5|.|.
CASSSIVETQYF
TGTGCTAGCAGTTCAATCGTGGAGACCCAGTACTTC